Included here is one T cell receptor beta chain sequence, with context. What it binds is not known. V dropped 0 bases and J dropped 4; count of bases not matched to a gene: 8. The CDR3 extends over 17 amino acids. Per germline, CDR1 MNHEY and CDR2 SVGAGI. This record comes from a study of blood T cells in healthy people across ages. Study-wide results and limits: Long-lived and aged donors differed, with more naive CD4+ cells and higher diversity in the long-lived.

A second roughly 6 to 11 cycle PCR used barcoded and J-beta primers. All cDNA molecules were each tagged by a template-switch adaptor with 12 random nucleotides. TCRdb itself ran the 5' RACE reads through MiXCR, one entry per CDR3 protein. There are roughly 1.6 million distinct CDR3 sequences in the sample; approximately 32% occur only once, and roughly 12% lies in the top ten. The TCR originated in a woman in her 30s in good health. The material sequenced was blood. V usage is TRBV6-5 and J usage is TRBJ2-1; 8 bases agree with TRBD2. CDR3 coding DNA: TGTGCCAGCAGTTACTCGAGTTACGCGGGAGGTTACAATGAGCAGTTCTTC. This encodes CASSYSSYAGGYNEQFF.